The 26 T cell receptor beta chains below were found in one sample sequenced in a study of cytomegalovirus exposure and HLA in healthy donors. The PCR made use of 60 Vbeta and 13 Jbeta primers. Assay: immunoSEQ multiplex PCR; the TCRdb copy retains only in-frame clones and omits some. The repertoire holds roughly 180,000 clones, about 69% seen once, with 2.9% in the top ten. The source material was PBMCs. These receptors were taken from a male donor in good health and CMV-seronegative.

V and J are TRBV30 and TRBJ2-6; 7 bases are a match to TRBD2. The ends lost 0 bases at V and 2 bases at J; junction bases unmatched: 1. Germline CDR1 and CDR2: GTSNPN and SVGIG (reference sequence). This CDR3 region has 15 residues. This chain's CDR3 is CAWSVSGAGANVLTF. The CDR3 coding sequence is TGTGCCTGGAGTGTAAGCGGGGCTGGGGCCAACGTCCTGACTTTC.

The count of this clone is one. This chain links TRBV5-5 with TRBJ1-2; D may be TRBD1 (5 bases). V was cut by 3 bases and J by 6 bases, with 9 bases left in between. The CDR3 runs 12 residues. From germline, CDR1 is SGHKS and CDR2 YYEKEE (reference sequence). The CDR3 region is CASSWLTDGYTF. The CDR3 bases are TGTGCCAGCAGCTGGTTGACAGATGGCTACACCTTC.

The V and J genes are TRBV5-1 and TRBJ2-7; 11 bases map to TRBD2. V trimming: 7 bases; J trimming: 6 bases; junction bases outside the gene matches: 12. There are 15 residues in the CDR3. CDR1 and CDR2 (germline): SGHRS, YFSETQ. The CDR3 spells CASGPTSGVIGEQYF. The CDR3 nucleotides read TGCGCCAGCGGCCCGACTAGCGGGGTAATAGGCGAGCAGTACTTC.

This CDR3 reads CAISEREVQNEQFF. DNA for the CDR3: TGTGCCATCAGTGAGCGGGAGGTACAAAATGAGCAGTTCTTC. This sequence joins TRBV10-3 and TRBJ2-1; TRBD2 matches 7 bases. The V gene end was trimmed by 2 bases and the J gene end by 7 bases; junction bases not matched to a gene: 5. The germline V gene has CDR1 ENHRY and CDR2 SYGVKD. The CDR3 has 14 residues.

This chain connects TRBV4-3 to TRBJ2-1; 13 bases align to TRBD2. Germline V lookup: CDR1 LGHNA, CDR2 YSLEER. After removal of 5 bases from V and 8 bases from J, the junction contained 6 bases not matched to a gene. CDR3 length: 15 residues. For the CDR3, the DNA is TGCGCCAGCAGCATGGGACTAGCGGGAAACGATGAGCAGTTCTTC. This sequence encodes CASSMGLAGNDEQFF.

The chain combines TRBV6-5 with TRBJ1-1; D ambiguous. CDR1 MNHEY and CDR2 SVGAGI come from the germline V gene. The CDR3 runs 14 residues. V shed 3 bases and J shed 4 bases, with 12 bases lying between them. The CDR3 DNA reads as TGTGCCAGCAGTTATCCCGGACTAACCACTGAAGCTTTCTTT. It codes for CASSYPGLTTEAFF.

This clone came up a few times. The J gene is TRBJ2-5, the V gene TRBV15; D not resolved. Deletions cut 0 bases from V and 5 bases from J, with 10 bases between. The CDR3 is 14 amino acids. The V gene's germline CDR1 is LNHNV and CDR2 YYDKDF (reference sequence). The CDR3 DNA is TGTGCCACCAGCAGAGAGGGCAGCCTGGAGACCCAGTACTTC. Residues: CATSREGSLETQYF.

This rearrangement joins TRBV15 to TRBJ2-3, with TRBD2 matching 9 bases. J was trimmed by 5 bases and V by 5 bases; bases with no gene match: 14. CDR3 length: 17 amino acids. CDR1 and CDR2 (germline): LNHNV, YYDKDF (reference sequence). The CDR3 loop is CATSPAAGGGRGDTQYF. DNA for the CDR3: TGTGCCACCAGCCCGGCGGCGGGAGGGGGCCGAGGAGATACGCAGTATTTT.

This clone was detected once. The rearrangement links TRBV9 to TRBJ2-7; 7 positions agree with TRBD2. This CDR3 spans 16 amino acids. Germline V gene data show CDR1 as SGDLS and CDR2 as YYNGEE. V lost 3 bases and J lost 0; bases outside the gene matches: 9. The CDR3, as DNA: TGTGCCAGCAGCGCCTCTGTCGGGGGGAGCTCCTACGAGCAGTACTTC. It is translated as CASSASVGGSSYEQYF. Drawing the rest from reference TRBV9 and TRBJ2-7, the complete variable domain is DSGVTQTPKHLITATGQRVTLRCSPRSGDLSVYWYQQSLDQGLQFLIQYYNGEERAKGNILERFSAQQFPDLHSELNLSSLELGDSALYFCASSASVGGSSYEQYFGPGTRLTVT.

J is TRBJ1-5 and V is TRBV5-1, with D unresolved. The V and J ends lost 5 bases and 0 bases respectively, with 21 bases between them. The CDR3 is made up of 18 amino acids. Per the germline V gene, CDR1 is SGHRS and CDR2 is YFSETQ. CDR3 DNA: TGCGCCAGCAGTCCCGGGAGCCACCTCCTTTATAGCAATCAGCCCCAGCATTTT. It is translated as CASSPGSHLLYSNQPQHF.

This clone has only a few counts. The CDR3 DNA reads as TGTGCCTGGAGTAGACGGAACTTTCCGACTGACAGGCTTGAGTTCTATGGCTACACCTTC. Amino acid sequence: CAWSRRNFPTDRLEFYGYTF. The chain uses TRBV30 and TRBJ1-2; TRBD1 might be the D (6 bases). The V gene's germline CDR1 is GTSNPN and CDR2 SVGIG (reference sequence). Between the trimmed V and J ends, which lost 2 bases and 4 bases, there was a span of 32 bases. The CDR3 extends over 20 amino acids.

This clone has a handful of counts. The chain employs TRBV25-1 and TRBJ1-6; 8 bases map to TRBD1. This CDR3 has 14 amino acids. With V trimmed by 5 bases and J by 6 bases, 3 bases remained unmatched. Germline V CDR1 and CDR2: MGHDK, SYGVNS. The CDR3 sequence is CASSIGTGNSPLHF. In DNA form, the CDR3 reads TGTGCCAGCAGTATAGGGACAGGTAATTCACCCCTCCACTTT.

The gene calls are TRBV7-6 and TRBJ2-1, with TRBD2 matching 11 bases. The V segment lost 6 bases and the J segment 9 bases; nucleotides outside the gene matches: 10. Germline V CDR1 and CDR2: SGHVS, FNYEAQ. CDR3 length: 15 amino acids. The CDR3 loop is CASSSTLAGGGEQFF. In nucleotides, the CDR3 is TGTGCCAGCAGTTCGACTTTAGCGGGAGGGGGTGAGCAGTTCTTC.

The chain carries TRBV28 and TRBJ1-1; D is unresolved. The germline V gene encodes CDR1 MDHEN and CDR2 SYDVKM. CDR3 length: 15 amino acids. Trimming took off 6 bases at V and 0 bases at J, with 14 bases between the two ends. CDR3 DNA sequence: TGTGCCAGCAGGCCTGCGTCGACACTGAACACTGAAGCTTTCTTT. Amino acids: CASRPASTLNTEAFF.

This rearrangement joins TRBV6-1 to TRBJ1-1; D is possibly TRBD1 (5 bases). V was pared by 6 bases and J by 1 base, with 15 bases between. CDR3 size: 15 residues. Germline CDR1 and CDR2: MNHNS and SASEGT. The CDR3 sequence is CASSPSGSGNTEAFF. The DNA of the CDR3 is TGTGCCAGCAGCCCATCAGGGTCAGGGAACACTGAAGCTTTCTTT.

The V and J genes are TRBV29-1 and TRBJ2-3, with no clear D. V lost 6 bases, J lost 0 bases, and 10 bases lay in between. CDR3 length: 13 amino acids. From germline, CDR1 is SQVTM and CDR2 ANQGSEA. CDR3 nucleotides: TGCAGCGTAAGTTCCGAGAGCACAGATACGCAGTATTTT. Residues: CSVSSESTDTQYF.

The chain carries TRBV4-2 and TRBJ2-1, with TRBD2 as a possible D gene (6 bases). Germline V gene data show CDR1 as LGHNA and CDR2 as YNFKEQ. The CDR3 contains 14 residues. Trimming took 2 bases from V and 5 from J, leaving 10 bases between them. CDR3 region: CASSQPGLDNEQFF. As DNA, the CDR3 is TGTGCCAGCAGCCAACCGGGACTGGACAATGAGCAGTTCTTC.

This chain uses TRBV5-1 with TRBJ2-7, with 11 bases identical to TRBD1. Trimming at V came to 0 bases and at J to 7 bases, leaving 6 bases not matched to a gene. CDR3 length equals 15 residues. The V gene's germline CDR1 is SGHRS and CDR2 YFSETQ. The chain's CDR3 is CASSLDGQGAGEQYF. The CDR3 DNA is TGCGCCAGCAGCTTGGATGGACAGGGGGCCGGAGAGCAGTACTTC.

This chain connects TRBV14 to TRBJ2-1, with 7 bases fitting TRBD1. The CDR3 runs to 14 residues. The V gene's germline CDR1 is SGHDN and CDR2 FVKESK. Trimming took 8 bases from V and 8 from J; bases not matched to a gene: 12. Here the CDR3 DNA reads TGTGCCAGCGCTCCGGGACAGCCGGTCGATGAGCAGTTCTTC. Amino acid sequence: CASAPGQPVDEQFF.

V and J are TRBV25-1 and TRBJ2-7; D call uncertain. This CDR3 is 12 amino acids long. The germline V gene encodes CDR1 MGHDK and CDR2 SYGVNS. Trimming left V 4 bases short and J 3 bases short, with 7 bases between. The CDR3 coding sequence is TGTGCCAGCAGTGCCCAGAACTACGAGCAGTACTTC. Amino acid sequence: CASSAQNYEQYF.

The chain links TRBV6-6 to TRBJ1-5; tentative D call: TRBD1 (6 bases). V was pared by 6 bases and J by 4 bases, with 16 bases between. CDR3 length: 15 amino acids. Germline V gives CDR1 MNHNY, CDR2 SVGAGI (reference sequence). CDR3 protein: CASREQGFRNQPQHF. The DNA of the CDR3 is TGTGCCAGCAGAGAACAGGGTTTTAGGAATCAGCCCCAGCATTTT.

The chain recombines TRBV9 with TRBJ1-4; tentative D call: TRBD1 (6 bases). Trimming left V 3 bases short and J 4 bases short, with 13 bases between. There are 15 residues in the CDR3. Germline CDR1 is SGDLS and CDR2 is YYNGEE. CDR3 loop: CASSAGGGVNEKLFF. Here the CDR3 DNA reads TGTGCCAGCAGCGCGGGGGGCGGTGTTAATGAAAAACTGTTTTTT.

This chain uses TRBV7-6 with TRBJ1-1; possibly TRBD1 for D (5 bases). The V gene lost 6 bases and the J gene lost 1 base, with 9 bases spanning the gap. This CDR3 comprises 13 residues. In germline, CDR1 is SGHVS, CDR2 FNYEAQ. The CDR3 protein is CASRRDGNTEAFF. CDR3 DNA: TGTGCCAGCAGGCGGGACGGGAACACTGAAGCTTTCTTT.

CDR3 coding DNA: TGCGCCAGCGGGGCTTACCAAGAGACCCAGTACTTC. It codes for CASGAYQETQYF. This rearrangement joins TRBV5-1 to TRBJ2-5; possible D gene TRBD1, 5 bases. CDR3 size: 12 residues. Germline V gene lookup returns CDR1 SGHRS and CDR2 YFSETQ. V lost 7 bases and J 0 bases, leaving 7 bases between the germline ends. Based on the CDR3 plus reference TRBV5-1 and TRBJ2-5, the full variable domain is KAGVTQTPRYLIKTRGQQVTLSCSPISGHRSVSWYQQTPGQGLQFLFEYFSETQRNKGNFPGRFSGRQFSNSRSEMNVSTLELGDSALYLCASGAYQETQYFGPGTRLLVL.

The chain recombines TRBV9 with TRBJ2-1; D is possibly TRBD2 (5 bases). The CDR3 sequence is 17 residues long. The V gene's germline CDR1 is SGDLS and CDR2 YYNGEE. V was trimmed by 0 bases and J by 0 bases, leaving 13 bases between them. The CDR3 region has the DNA TGTGCCAGCAGCGTAGGGGAGCGGAAGAGCTCCTACAATGAGCAGTTCTTC. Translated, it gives CASSVGERKSSYNEQFF. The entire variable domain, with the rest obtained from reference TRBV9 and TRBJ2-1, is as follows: DSGVTQTPKHLITATGQRVTLRCSPRSGDLSVYWYQQSLDQGLQFLIQYYNGEERAKGNILERFSAQQFPDLHSELNLSSLELGDSALYFCASSVGERKSSYNEQFFGPGTRLTVL.

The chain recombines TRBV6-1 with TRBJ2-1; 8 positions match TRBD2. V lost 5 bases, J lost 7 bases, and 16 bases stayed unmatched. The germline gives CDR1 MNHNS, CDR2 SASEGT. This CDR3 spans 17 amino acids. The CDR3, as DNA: TGTGCCAGCAGTCAAGTAGCGGGAATAGTAGGGAAGAATGAGCAGTTCTTC. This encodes CASSQVAGIVGKNEQFF.